A single sample is the source of the 16 T cell receptor beta chains below, sequenced in a study of regulatory T cells in long-lasting Graves disease. Construction of TCR beta libraries relied on iRepertoire HTBI primers and on Arm-PCR targeting CDR3 regions. TCRdb recomputed calls from the multiplex PCR reads with MiXCR, one row per CDR3 protein. The repertoire includes about 530,000 distinct CDR3 sequences, around 15% of them detected once, and 25% sits in the top ten. The time point here: newly diagnosed GD, antithyroid drugs for less than 3 months. TCR sequences were obtained from RNA taken from PBMCs. A further study also used this sample, focusing on T cells in Graves' hyperthyroidism and ophthalmopathy.

Sample: peripheral blood mononuclear cells (PBMCs), taken at new diagnosis, from a patient treated with antithyroid drugs. The origin of the receptors is a middle-aged woman with Graves disease.

This clonotype was seen many times. This chain connects TRBV11-2 to TRBJ2-1, with TRBD1 matching 10 bases. The J call may be wrong; the DNA end is better matched by TRBJ2-5. The germline V gene has CDR1 SGHAT and CDR2 FQNNGV. The length of the CDR3 is 17 residues. The chain's CDR3 is CASSLITGTGAKETQYF. CDR3 bases: TGTGCCAGCAGCTTAATTACCGGGACAGGGGCCAAAGAGACCCAGTACTTC.

This clonotype was observed a few times. The J gene is TRBJ2-1, the V gene TRBV6-1; 9 positions match TRBD2. Germline assignment: CDR1 MNHNS and CDR2 SASEGT. Trimming cost V 7 bases and J 4 bases; bases outside gene matches: 11. The CDR3 totals 16 residues. This CDR3 is CASNNHLAGPYNEQFF. As DNA, the CDR3 is TGTGCCAGCAACAACCATCTAGCGGGGCCTTACAATGAGCAGTTCTTC.

This clonotype was found many times. The chain carries TRBV24-1 and TRBJ1-1, with D tentatively TRBD1 (5 bases). The CDR3 consists of 15 residues. With 2 bases removed from V and 0 bases from J, the gap between germline ends came to 9 bases. The germline CDR1 and CDR2 sequences are KGHDR and SFDVKD. CDR3 region: CATSDSRQMNTEAFF. As DNA, the CDR3 is TGTGCCACCAGTGATTCCCGACAGATGAACACTGAAGCTTTCTTT.

The sample holds a few counts of this clonotype. This sequence joins TRBV28 and TRBJ1-2; D uncertain. The CDR3 spans 14 residues. From germline, CDR1 is MDHEN and CDR2 SYDVKM. The V and J ends lost 7 bases and 8 bases respectively, with 20 bases between them. CDR3 residues: CASNPGPYPFGYTF. The CDR3 coding sequence is TGTGCCAGCAACCCTGGGCCCTACCCCTTCGGCTACACCTTC.

Worth noting for this clonotype: A read error is the likely source, as a far larger clone sits one nucleotide away. The chain carries TRBV11-2 and TRBJ1-1, with D hard to call. V was trimmed by 5 bases and J by 1 base, leaving 8 bases between them. CDR3 length equals 13 residues. The V gene's germline CDR1 is SGHAT and CDR2 FQNNGV. The CDR3 is CASSHEGNTEAFF. CDR3 sequence (DNA): TGTGCCAGCAGCCACGAAGGGAACACTGAAGCTTTCTTT. Together with reference TRBV11-2 and TRBJ1-1, the CDR3 gives the full variable domain: EAGVAQSPRYKIIEKRQSVAFWCNPISGHATLYWYQQILGQGPKLLIQFQNNGVVDDSQLPKDRFSAERLKGVDSTLKIQPAKLEDSAVYLCASSHEGNTEAFFGQGTRLTVV.

This clonotype was seen only a few times. This chain links TRBV12-3 or TRBV12-4 with TRBJ2-1; 7 bases are a match to TRBD2. The junction had 4 bases not matched to a gene; V was cut back by 3 bases and J by 5 bases. The CDR3 sequence is 14 residues long. The CDR3 loop reads CASSFLAENNEQFF. Written as DNA, the CDR3 is TGTGCCAGCAGTTTCCTAGCGGAAAACAATGAGCAGTTCTTC.

This clonotype was seen many times. This chain joins TRBV7-9 and TRBJ2-1; TRBD2 agrees at 8 bases. Trimming took 2 bases from V and 4 from J; bases not matched to a gene: 16. Germline V CDR1 and CDR2: SEHNR, FQNEAQ (reference sequence). This CDR3 is 19 amino acids long. Here the CDR3 reads CASSLRSLKKRGLYNEQFF. CDR3 in DNA: TGTGCCAGCAGCTTACGGTCACTAAAAAAGCGGGGGCTGTACAATGAGCAGTTCTTC.

The chain links TRBV20-1 to TRBJ1-1; unclear D gene. Germline V gives CDR1 DFQATT, CDR2 SNEGSKA (reference sequence). This CDR3 contains 16 residues. The V end lost 3 bases, the J end lost 6 bases, and 23 bases lay between the germline ends. The CDR3 region has the DNA TGCAGTGCTAGGCCCACCGCTACCAACACCCTCCCTGAAGCTTTCTTT. Translating gives CSARPTATNTLPEAFF.

This clonotype was seen many times. This sequence joins TRBV5-1 and TRBJ2-2; 7 bases map to TRBD1. Germline CDR1 reads SGHRS; CDR2 reads YFSETQ. This CDR3 region has 15 residues. Losses at the gene ends were 0 bases for V and 5 bases for J; bases not matched to a gene: 4. DNA of the CDR3: TGCGCCAGCAGCTTGGACACAGGGGCGACCGGGGAGCTGTTTTTT. Protein: CASSLDTGATGELFF. The full variable domain, rest sourced from reference TRBV5-1 and TRBJ2-2, is KAGVTQTPRYLIKTRGQQVTLSCSPISGHRSVSWYQQTPGQGLQFLFEYFSETQRNKGNFPGRFSGRQFSNSRSEMNVSTLELGDSALYLCASSLDTGATGELFFGEGSRLTVL.

The chain joins TRBV7-9 to TRBJ2-1; TRBD2 is a possible D gene (5 bases). Trimming took 4 bases from V and 3 from J, leaving 13 bases between them. Per the germline V gene, CDR1 is SEHNR and CDR2 is FQNEAQ (reference sequence). The CDR3 contains 15 residues. CDR3 bases: TGTGCCAGCAGCTCCGAAATACTAGGCTACAATGAGCAGTTCTTC. Translated: CASSSEILGYNEQFF.

This clonotype was recorded many times. The chain carries TRBV18 and TRBJ1-2, with 7 nucleotides matching TRBD1. This CDR3 spans 14 amino acids. The junction had 8 bases not matched to a gene; V was cut back by 3 bases and J by 7 bases. From germline, CDR1 is KGHSH and CDR2 LQKENI. Here the CDR3 reads CASSPRTGWGGYTF. For the CDR3, the DNA is TGTGCCAGCTCACCGCGGACAGGTTGGGGTGGCTACACCTTC.

CDR3 amino acids: CASSRDRRETQYF. CDR3 coding DNA: TGTGCCAGCAGCAGGGACAGGCGAGAGACCCAGTACTTC. V gene TRBV5-6 combines with J gene TRBJ2-5; 8 bases map to TRBD1. The germline V gene encodes CDR1 SGHDT and CDR2 YYEEEE. The CDR3 consists of 13 residues. J gave up 4 bases and V 4 bases, and 3 bases lay outside the gene matches.

The rearrangement links TRBV29-1 to TRBJ2-1; no firm D call. The CDR3 loop spans 13 amino acids. V was trimmed by 6 bases and J by 5 bases, leaving 14 bases between them. CDR1 and CDR2 from the germline V gene are SQVTM and ANQGSEA. CDR3 sequence reads: CSVPTGPNNEQFF. The CDR3 coding sequence is TGCAGCGTCCCGACTGGGCCGAACAATGAGCAGTTCTTC.

This clonotype was detected a few times. This chain joins TRBV27 and TRBJ1-2, with a possible D match to TRBD1 (5 bases). This CDR3 is 13 amino acids long. Trimming took 3 bases from V and 5 from J, leaving 10 bases between them. Germline V lookup: CDR1 MNHEY, CDR2 SMNVEV (reference sequence). In DNA form, the CDR3 reads TGTGCCAGCAGTTTTGGGGCAGAGTATGGCTACACCTTC. Translating it yields CASSFGAEYGYTF.

This clonotype appeared many times. The rearrangement uses TRBV20-1 and TRBJ2-7; D may be TRBD2 (5 bases). V lost 3 bases to trimming and J lost 3 bases, with 15 bases between them. The CDR3 is 14 residues long. The germline CDR1 and CDR2 sequences are DFQATT and SNEGSKA (reference sequence). The CDR3 sequence is CSARDSSFIYEQYF. CDR3 DNA sequence: TGCAGTGCTAGGGACTCGTCCTTTATCTACGAGCAGTACTTC.

This clonotype was detected ten times or more. V usage is TRBV10-3 and J usage is TRBJ1-1, with D possibly TRBD1 on 5 matching bases. The CDR3 has 14 amino acids. The V gene's germline CDR1 is ENHRY and CDR2 SYGVKD. V dropped 0 bases and J dropped 4 bases, with 9 bases sitting between them. The CDR3 DNA is TGTGCCATCAGTGAGTCCCAGGGAATCACTGAAGCTTTCTTT. This codes for CAISESQGITEAFF.